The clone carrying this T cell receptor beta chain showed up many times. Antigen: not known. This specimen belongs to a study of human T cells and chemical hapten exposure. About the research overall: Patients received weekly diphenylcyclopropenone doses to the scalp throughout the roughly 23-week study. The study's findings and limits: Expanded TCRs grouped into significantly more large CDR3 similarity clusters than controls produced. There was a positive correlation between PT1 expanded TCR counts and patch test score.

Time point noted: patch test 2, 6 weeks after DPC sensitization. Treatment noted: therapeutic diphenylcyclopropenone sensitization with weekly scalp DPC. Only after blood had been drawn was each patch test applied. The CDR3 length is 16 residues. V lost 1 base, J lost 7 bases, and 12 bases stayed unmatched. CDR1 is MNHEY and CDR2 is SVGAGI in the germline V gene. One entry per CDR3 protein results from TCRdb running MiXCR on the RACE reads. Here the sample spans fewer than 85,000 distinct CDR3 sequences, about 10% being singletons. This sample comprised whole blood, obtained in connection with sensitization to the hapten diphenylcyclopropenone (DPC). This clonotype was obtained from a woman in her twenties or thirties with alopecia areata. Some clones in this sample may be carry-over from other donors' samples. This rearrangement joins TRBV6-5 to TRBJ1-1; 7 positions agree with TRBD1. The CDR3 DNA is TGTGCCAGCAGTTACTTCAGTGGTGGAGGGGGCAGTGAAGCTTTCTTT. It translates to CASSYFSGGGGSEAFF.